One TCR beta chain is described in this entry. The antigen is unknown. This sample was taken from a study of tumor-infiltrating lymphocytes in localized non-small cell lung cancer. Whole-study context: Patients included smokers and never-smokers with various histologies, some sampled after neoadjuvant chemotherapy. Broader study findings: Each assay used a separate piece of the same tissue. Tumor T-cell fraction from TCR sequencing was not associated with recurrence-free survival (p = 0.61). Available tissue quantity limited TCR sequencing to a patient subset.

The table came from immunoSEQ multiplex PCR; TCRdb's copy has only in-frame clones and leaves some out. This sample has tens of thousands of clones, with 70% to 90% found just once. J gave up 4 bases and V 7 bases, and 5 bases lay outside the gene matches. The CDR3 sequence is 14 residues long. CDR1 SGHAT and CDR2 FQDESV come from the germline V gene (reference sequence). The receptor was isolated from a human donor with non-small cell lung cancer. Sequences were obtained from lung tumor tissue. The genes are TRBV11-1 and TRBJ2-7; 12 nucleotides line up with TRBD2. The chain's CDR3 is CASTPLAGGYEQYF. The CDR3, as DNA: TGTGCCAGCACCCCACTAGCGGGGGGTTACGAGCAGTACTTC.